These T cell receptor beta chains were read from a single sample in a study of response to subunit inactivated influenza vaccine. One entry per CDR3 protein results from TCRdb running MiXCR on the RT-PCR reads. The data contain 650,000 to 800,000 distinct CDR3 sequences, over 11% of them singletons. The sequenced sample was PBMCs from blood, obtained around 14 days before vaccination. All receptors come from a man aged 45-65 years who received an inactivated influenza vaccine. The CDR3 runs from the conserved cysteine through the conserved F or W. D genes are given only for firm matches. Rows give clone size only sometimes, using once, few, many, or a class for an expanded clone.

j_call d_call v_call clone_size cdr3_aa cdr3_nt
TRBJ2-5 TRBD1 TRBV7-8 few CASIAGTVPQETQYF TGTGCCAGCATCGCCGGGACAGTCCCACAAGAGACCCAGTACTTC
TRBJ2-5 TRBD2 TRBV20-1 NA CSAKGLAFNQETQYF TGCAGTGCTAAGGGACTAGCTTTCAACCAAGAGACCCAGTACTTC
TRBJ2-1 NA TRBV7-2 NA CASSLQTGSNEQFF TGTGCCAGCAGCTTACAGACGGGTTCAAATGAGCAGTTCTTC
TRBJ1-2 NA TRBV9 few CASTGLNYGYTF TGTGCCAGCACTGGACTGAACTATGGCTACACCTTC
TRBJ2-3 NA TRBV10-3 many CATADSAYGDTQYF TGTGCCACCGCGGACAGCGCTTATGGGGATACGCAGTATTTT
TRBJ2-1 NA TRBV24-1 few CATSDWGQGRHEQFF TGTGCCACCAGTGATTGGGGCCAGGGCCGGCATGAGCAGTTCTTC
TRBJ2-2 TRBD1 TRBV27 few CASSKRGWPGTGDTGELFF TGTGCCAGCAGCAAAAGGGGATGGCCCGGGACAGGGGACACCGGGGAGCTGTTTTTT
TRBJ2-7 NA TRBV14 NA CASSLGRSNLYEQYF TGTGCCAGCAGCCTCGGACGGTCCAACCTCTACGAGCAGTACTTC
TRBJ1-2 NA TRBV4-3 NA CASSQVTLEPWYGYTF TGCGCCAGCAGCCAAGTTACGTTAGAACCTTGGTATGGCTACACCTTC
TRBJ2-1 NA TRBV12-3/TRBV12-4 few CASSPRLGEARNEQFF TGTGCCAGCAGTCCCCGACTAGGCGAGGCGCGAAATGAGCAGTTCTTC